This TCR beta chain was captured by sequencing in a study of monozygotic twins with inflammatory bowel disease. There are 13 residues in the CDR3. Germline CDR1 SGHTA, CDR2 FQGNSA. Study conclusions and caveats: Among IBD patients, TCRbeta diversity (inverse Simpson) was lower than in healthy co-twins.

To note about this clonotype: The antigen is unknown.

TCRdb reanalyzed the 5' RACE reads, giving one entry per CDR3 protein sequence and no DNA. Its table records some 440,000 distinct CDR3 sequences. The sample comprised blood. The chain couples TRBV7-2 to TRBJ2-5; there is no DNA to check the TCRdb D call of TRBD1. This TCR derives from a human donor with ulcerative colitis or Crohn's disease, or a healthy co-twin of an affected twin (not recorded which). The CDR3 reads CASSWGQPETQYF.